This T cell receptor (beta chain) was retrieved from a study of beta chain features in type 1 diabetes. Whole-study results and caveats: The study found fewer insertions and more deletions at VDJ junctions in type 1 diabetes patients. In every one of the four CD4+ subsets, TCRB CDR3s were moderately but significantly shorter in Type 1 diabetes patients. The similarity of naive, central memory and Treg TCRB repertoires appeared greater among patients than among healthy donors.

V trimming: 5 bases; J trimming: 1 base; junction bases outside the gene matches: 4. CDR3 length: 15 residues. Germline loops: CDR1 SGHTA, CDR2 FQGTGA. Details on this clone: Its specificity is not known.

Isolated RNA was reverse transcribed in full, so expressed TCRB transcripts were sequenced. Clones were read by immunoSEQ multiplex PCR, and TCRdb kept only the in-frame ones, dropping some. Here the sample spans roughly 150,000 clones, 10% being singletons. The collection from each donor was one heparinised blood draw averaging about 116 mL. This rearrangement joins TRBV7-3 to TRBJ2-3; 9 bases map to TRBD2. This receptor was identified in a man aged 25 to 40 with type 1 diabetes. The specimen was central memory CD4+ T cells from blood. The CDR3 protein is CASSRGTSRTDTQYF. As DNA, the CDR3 is TGTGCCAGCAGCCGCGGGACTAGCCGCACAGATACGCAGTATTTT.